This entry features one T cell receptor beta chain sequence. Its antigen is as yet unknown. J was trimmed by 11 bases and V by 4 bases; bases with no gene match: 13. The CDR3 loop spans 14 amino acids. Per germline, CDR1 MNHNS and CDR2 SASEGT. Cultured CD4+ T-cell DNA underwent Oncomine TCR Beta short-read sequencing. TCRdb re-derived calls from the PCR reads in MiXCR, one entry per CDR3 protein. The repertoire holds about 17,000 distinct CDR3 sequences, with approximately 55% as singletons. Treatment reported: roughly 10-day PBMC culture with coronavirus spike peptide pools or control peptides (ViraFEST assay). This sample stems from a study of vaccination and CD4 T cells after COVID-19. As for the study in general: Two of the convalescents were Hispanic, and convalescents were six males and four females.

Findings and caveats of the study: Looking at convalescent patients, a median approximately 86% of reactive clones were present only post-vaccination.

The source material was CD4+ T cells from blood, cultured in vitro. This receptor was identified in a human donor who had recovered from COVID-19. The gene calls are TRBV6-1 and TRBJ1-2; 7 bases line up with TRBD1. CDR3 protein: CASSGAPGTETYTF. CDR3 nucleotide sequence: TGTGCCAGCAGTGGAGCACCCGGGACAGAGACGTACACCTTC.